These 8 T cell receptor beta chains originate from one sample sequenced in a study of vaccination and CD4 T cells after COVID-19. Scientists ran DNA taken from cultured CD4+ T cells through the Oncomine TCR Beta short-read assay for sequencing. One entry per CDR3 protein, called by TCRdb with MiXCR from the PCR reads. The sample holds fewer than 15,000 distinct CDR3 sequences, less than 60% seen once. Specified treatment: roughly 11-day PBMC culture with coronavirus spike peptide pools or control peptides (ViraFEST assay). Which antigens these TCRs recognize remains unknown. The sequenced sample was CD4+ T cells from blood, cultured in vitro. The source of these receptors is a human donor who had recovered from COVID-19.

The rearrangement uses TRBV20-1 and TRBJ1-2; TRBD1 matches at 7 bases. Germline CDR1 reads DFQATT; CDR2 reads SNEGSKA (reference sequence). This CDR3 has 14 amino acids. V dropped 6 bases and J dropped 5; count of bases not matched to a gene: 12. The DNA of the CDR3 is TGCAGTGCCGATCAATCCAGGGGACAGTATGGCTACACCTTC. Encoded protein: CSADQSRGQYGYTF.

This clonotype has only a few counts. The V and J genes are TRBV7-2 and TRBJ2-2; D remains ambiguous. V was cut by 4 bases and J by 3 bases, with 3 bases left in between. Germline lookup yields CDR1 SGHTA and CDR2 FQGNSA. The CDR3 contains 12 residues. The CDR3 is CASSSYTGELFF. The DNA of the CDR3 is TGTGCCAGCAGCTCATACACCGGGGAGCTGTTTTTT.

The chain employs TRBV20-1 and TRBJ2-7; D not resolved. Germline CDR1 is DFQATT and CDR2 is SNEGSKA (reference sequence). The germline V and J ends were trimmed by 3 bases and 0 bases, with 9 bases remaining between them. This CDR3 is built from 13 residues. CDR3: CSASWPVSYEQYF. The CDR3 DNA reads as TGCAGTGCTAGTTGGCCCGTCTCCTACGAGCAGTACTTC.

The rearrangement links TRBV6-1 to TRBJ2-7; tentatively, D is TRBD2 (6 bases). The germline V gene has CDR1 MNHNS and CDR2 SASEGT. CDR3 size: 12 residues. V lost 2 bases and J 4 bases, leaving 6 bases between the germline ends. This CDR3 is CASSEREYEQYF. The DNA for the CDR3 is TGTGCCAGCAGTGAACGGGAGTACGAGCAGTACTTC.

This clonotype has a handful of counts. The chain has TRBV7-2 and TRBJ1-2, with D uncertain. The ends were cut back, 1 base at V and 5 bases at J, with 14 bases in the middle. Germline V gene data show CDR1 as SGHTA and CDR2 as FQGNSA. CDR3 size: 15 residues. The chain's CDR3 is CASSLVRSASYGYTF. DNA for the CDR3: TGTGCCAGCAGCTTAGTAAGGTCTGCCTCTTATGGCTACACCTTC. Complete variable domain (other parts from reference TRBV7-2 and TRBJ1-2): GAGVSQSPSNKVTEKGKDVELRCDPISGHTALYWYRQSLGQGLEFLIYFQGNSAPDKSGLPSDRFSAERTGGSVSTLTIQRTQQEDSAVYLCASSLVRSASYGYTFGSGTRLTVV.

The sample holds one count of this clonotype. The chain carries TRBV11-2 and TRBJ2-1; tentatively, D is TRBD2 (5 bases). CDR3 size: 13 residues. CDR1 is SGHAT and CDR2 is FQNNGV in the germline V gene. Trimming removed 5 bases at V and 7 bases at J, with 12 bases between. CDR3 sequence reads: CASSQDWRNEQFF. CDR3 coding DNA: TGTGCCAGCAGCCAAGATTGGAGGAATGAGCAGTTCTTC.

This clonotype was seen a few times. The rearrangement uses TRBV20-1 and TRBJ1-5; 8 bases map to TRBD1. The CDR3 is 16 amino acids. Germline CDR1 and CDR2: DFQATT and SNEGSKA (reference sequence). With 4 bases clipped from V and 0 bases from J, the junction kept 8 bases outside the gene matches. Written as DNA, the CDR3 is TGCAGTGCTATCCCAAACAGGGGGATTAGCAATCAGCCCCAGCATTTT. Amino acid sequence: CSAIPNRGISNQPQHF.

There are a few counts of this clonotype. The chain carries TRBV20-1 and TRBJ1-1; D call uncertain. The CDR3 loop spans 14 amino acids. CDR1 is DFQATT, CDR2 SNEGSKA, per germline (reference sequence). The ends were cut back, 1 base at V and 0 bases at J, with 9 bases in the middle. The CDR3 sequence: CSARVTDLNTEAFF. CDR3 DNA: TGCAGTGCTAGAGTAACGGATTTGAACACTGAAGCTTTCTTT.